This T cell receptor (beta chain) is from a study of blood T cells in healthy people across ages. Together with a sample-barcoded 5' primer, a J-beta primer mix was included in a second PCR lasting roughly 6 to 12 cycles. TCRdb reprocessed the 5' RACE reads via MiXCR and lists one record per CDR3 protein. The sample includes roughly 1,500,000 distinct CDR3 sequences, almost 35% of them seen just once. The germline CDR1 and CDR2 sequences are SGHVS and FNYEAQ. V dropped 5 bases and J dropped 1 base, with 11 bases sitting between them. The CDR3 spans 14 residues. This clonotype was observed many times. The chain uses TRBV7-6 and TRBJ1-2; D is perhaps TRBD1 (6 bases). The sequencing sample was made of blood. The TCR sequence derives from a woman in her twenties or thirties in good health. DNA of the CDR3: TGTGCCAGCAGCCCTGGAGGGGGTAACTATGGCTACACCTTC. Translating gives CASSPGGGNYGYTF.